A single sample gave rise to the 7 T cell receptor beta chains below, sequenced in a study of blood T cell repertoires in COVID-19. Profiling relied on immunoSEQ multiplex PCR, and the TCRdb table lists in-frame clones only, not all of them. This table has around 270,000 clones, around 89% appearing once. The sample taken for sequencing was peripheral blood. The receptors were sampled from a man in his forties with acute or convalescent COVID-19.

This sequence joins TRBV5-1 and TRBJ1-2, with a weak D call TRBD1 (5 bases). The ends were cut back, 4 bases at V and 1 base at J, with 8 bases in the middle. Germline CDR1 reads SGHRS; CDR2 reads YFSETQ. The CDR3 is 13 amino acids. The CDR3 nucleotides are TGCGCCAGCAGCGCACAGGATAACTATGGCTACACCTTC. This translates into CASSAQDNYGYTF.

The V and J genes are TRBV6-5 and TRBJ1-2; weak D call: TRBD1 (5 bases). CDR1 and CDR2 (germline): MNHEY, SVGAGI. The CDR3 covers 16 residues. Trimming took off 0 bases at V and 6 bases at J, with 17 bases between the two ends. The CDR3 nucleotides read TGTGCCAGCAGTTACTCGGTTGGGCAGGGCGACAATGGCTACACCTTC. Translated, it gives CASSYSVGQGDNGYTF.

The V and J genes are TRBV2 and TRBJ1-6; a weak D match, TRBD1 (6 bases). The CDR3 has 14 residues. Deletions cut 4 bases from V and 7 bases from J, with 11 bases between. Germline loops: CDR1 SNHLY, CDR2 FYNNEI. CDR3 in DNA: TGTGCCAGCAGTGGAACAGGGATAAATTCACCCCTCCACTTT. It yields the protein CASSGTGINSPLHF.

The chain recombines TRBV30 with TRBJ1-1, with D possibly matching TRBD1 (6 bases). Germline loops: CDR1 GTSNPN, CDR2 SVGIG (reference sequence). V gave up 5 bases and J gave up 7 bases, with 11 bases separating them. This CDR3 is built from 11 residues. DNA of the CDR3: TGTGCCTGGGGACAGTCCTATGAAGCTTTCTTT. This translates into CAWGQSYEAFF. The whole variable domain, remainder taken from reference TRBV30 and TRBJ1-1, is SQTIHQWPATLVQPVGSPLSLECTVEGTSNPNLYWYRQAAGRGLQLLFYSVGIGQISSEVPQNLSASRPQDRQFILSSKKLLLSDSGFYLCAWGQSYEAFFGQGTRLTVV.

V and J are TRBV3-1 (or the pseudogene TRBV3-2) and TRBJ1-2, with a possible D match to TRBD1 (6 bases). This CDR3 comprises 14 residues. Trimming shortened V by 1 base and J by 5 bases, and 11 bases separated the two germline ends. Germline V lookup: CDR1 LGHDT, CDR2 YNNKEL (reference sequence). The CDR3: CASSQGTAVYGYTF. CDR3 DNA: TGTGCCAGCAGCCAAGGGACAGCGGTGTATGGCTACACCTTC.

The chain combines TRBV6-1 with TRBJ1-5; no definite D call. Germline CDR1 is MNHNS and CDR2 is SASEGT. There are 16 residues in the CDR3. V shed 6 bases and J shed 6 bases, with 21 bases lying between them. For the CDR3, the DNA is TGTGCCAGCAGGGAATCCCTTCCCCGGGTTGGTCAGCCCCAGCATTTT. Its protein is CASRESLPRVGQPQHF.

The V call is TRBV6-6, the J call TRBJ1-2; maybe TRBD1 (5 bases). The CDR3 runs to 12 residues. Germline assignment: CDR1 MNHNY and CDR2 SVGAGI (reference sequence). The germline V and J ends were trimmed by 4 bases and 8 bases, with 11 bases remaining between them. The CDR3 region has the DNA TGTGCCAGCAGTTCCCCAGGGTTAGGCTACACCTTC. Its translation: CASSSPGLGYTF.